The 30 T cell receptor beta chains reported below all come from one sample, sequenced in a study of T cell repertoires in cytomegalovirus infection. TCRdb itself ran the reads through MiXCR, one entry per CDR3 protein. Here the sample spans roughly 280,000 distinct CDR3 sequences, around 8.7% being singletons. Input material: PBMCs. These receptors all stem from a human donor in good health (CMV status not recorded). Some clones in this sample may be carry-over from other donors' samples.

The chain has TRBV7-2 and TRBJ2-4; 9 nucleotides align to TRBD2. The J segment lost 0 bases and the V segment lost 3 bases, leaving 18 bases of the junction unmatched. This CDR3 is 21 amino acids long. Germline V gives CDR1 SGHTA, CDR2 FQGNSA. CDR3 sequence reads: CASSLSPTSGATILAKNIQYF. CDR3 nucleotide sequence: TGTGCCAGCAGCTTGAGCCCGACTAGCGGCGCCACTATTTTAGCCAAAAACATTCAGTACTTC.

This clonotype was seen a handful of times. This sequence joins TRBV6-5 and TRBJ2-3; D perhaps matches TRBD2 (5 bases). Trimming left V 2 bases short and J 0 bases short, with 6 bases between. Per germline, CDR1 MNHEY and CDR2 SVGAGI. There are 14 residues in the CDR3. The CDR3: CASSYRTSTDTQYF. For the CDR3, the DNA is TGTGCCAGCAGTTACAGGACTAGCACAGATACGCAGTATTTT.

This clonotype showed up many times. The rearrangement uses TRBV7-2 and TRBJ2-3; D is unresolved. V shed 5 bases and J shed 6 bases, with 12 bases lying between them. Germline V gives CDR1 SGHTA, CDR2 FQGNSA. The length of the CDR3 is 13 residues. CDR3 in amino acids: CASSKRLGDTQYF. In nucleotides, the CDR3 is TGTGCCAGCAGCAAGAGACTCGGGGATACGCAGTATTTT.

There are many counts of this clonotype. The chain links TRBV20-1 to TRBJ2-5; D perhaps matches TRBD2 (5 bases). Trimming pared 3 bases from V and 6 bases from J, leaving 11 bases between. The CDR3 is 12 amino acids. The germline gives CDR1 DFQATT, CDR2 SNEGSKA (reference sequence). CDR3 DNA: TGCAGTGCTAGCGGGGAGCCCCAGACCCAGTACTTC. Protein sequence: CSASGEPQTQYF.

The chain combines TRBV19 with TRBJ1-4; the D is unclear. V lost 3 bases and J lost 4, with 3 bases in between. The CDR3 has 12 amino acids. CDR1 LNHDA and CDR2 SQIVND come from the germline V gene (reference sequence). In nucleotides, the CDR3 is TGTGCCAGTAGTATCGTTAATGAAAAACTGTTTTTT. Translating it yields CASSIVNEKLFF.

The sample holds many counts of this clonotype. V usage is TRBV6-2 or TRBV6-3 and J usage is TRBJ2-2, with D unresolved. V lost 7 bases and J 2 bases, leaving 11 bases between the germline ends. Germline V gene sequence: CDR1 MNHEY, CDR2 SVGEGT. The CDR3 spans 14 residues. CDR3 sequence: CASNAPPNTGELFF. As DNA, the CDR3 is TGTGCCAGCAACGCTCCCCCCAACACCGGGGAGCTGTTTTTT.

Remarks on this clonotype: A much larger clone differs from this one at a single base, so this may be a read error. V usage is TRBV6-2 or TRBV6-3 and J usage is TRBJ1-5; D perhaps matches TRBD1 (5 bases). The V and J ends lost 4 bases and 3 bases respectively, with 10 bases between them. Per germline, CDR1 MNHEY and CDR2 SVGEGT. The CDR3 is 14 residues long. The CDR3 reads CASSWDDNNQPQHF. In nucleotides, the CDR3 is TGTGCCAGCAGTTGGGACGACAACAATCAGCCCCAGCATTTT.

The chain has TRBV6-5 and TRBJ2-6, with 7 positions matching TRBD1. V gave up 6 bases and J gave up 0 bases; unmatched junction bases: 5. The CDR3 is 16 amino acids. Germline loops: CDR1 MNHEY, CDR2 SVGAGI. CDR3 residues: CASRKGQSSGANVLTF. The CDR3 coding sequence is TGTGCCAGCAGAAAGGGACAGAGCTCTGGGGCCAACGTCCTGACTTTC.

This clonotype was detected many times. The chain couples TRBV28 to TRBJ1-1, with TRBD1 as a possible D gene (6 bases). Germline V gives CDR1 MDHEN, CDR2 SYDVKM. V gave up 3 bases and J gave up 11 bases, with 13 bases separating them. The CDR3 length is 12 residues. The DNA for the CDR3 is TGTGCCAGCAGTTTCGGAAGGGACAAGGCTTTCTTT. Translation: CASSFGRDKAFF. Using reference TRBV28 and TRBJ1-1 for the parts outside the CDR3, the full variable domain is DVKVTQSSRYLVKRTGEKVFLECVQDMDHENMFWYRQDPGLGLRLIYFSYDVKMKEKGDIPEGYSVSREKKERFSLILESASTNQTSMYLCASSFGRDKAFFGQGTRLTVV.

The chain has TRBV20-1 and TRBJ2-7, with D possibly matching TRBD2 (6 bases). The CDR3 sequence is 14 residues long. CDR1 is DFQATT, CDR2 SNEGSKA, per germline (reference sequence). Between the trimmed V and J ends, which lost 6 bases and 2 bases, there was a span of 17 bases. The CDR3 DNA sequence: TGCAGTGCAAGGGACTCACCAAACACCTACGAGCAGTACTTC. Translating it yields CSARDSPNTYEQYF.

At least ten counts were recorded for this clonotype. Here the CDR3 DNA reads TGTGCCAGCAGTCTCGCCAGGGAAGGATCCTACGAGCAGTACTTC. This encodes CASSLAREGSYEQYF. This rearrangement joins TRBV7-2 to TRBJ2-7; weak D call: TRBD1 (5 bases). This CDR3 is 15 amino acids long. The germline V gene encodes CDR1 SGHTA and CDR2 FQGNSA. Between the trimmed V and J ends, which lost 6 bases and 1 base, there was a span of 16 bases.

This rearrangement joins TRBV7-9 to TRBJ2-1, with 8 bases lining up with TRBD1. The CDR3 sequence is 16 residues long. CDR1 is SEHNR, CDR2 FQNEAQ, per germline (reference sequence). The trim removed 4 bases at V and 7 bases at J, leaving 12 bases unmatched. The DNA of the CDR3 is TGTGCCAGCAGCTCCCCCGGGTTGGGACAGGTTAATGAGCAGTTCTTC. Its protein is CASSSPGLGQVNEQFF.

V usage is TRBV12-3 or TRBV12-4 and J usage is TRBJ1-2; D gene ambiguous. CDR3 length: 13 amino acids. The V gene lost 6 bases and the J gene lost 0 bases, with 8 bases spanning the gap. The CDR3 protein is CASRDNTNYGYTF. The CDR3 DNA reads TGTGCCAGCAGGGATAATACTAACTATGGCTACACCTTC.

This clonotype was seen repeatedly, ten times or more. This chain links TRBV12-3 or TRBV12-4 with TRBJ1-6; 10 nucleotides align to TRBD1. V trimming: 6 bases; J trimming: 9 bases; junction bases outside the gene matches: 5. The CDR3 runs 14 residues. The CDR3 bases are TGTGCCAGCAGCCCGACAGGGGGCAGTTCACCCCTCCACTTT. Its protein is CASSPTGGSSPLHF.

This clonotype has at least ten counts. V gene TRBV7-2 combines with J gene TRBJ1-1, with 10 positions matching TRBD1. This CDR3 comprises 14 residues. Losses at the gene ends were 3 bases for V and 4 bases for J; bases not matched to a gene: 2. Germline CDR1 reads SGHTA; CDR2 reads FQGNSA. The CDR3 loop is CASSFRQGATEAFF. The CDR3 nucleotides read TGTGCCAGCAGCTTTCGACAGGGGGCCACTGAAGCTTTCTTT.

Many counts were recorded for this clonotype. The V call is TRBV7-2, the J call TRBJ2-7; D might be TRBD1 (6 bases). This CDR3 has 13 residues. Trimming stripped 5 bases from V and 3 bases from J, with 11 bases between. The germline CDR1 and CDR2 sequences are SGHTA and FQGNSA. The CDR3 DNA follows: TGTGCCAGCAGCACTCTGACAGGCTACGAGCAGTACTTC. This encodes CASSTLTGYEQYF.

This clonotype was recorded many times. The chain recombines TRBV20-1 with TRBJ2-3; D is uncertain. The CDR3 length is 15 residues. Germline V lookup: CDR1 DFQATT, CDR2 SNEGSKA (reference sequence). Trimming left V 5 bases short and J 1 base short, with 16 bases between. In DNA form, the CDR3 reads TGCAGTGCTCGTAAGCTCCCTAGTGGCACAGATACGCAGTATTTT. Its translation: CSARKLPSGTDTQYF.

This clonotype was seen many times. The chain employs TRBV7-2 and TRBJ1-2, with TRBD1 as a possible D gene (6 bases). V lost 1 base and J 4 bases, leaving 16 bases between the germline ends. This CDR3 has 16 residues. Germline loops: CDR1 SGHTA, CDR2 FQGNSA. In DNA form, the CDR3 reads TGTGCCAGCAGCTTAGTAGGACAGATACAGTCCTATGGCTACACCTTC. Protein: CASSLVGQIQSYGYTF.

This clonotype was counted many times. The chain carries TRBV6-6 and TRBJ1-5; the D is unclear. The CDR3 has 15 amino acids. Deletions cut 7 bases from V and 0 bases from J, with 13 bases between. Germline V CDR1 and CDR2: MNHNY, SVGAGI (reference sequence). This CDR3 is CASTIRGSSNQPQHF. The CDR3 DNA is TGTGCCAGCACTATTAGAGGGTCTAGCAATCAGCCCCAGCATTTT.

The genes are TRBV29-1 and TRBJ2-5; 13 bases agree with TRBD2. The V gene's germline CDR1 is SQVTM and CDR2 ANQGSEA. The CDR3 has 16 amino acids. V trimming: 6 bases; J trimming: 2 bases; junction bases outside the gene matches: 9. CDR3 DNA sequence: TGCAGCGTGGGGGGGACTAGCGGGAATATTCAAGAGACCCAGTACTTC. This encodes CSVGGTSGNIQETQYF.

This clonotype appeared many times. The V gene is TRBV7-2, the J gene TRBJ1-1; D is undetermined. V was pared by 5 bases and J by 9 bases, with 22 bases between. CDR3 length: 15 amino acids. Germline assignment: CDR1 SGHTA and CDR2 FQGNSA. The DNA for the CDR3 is TGTGCCAGCAGCCCCAAGGCAGGTGGATGGACCCAAGCTTTCTTT. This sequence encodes CASSPKAGGWTQAFF. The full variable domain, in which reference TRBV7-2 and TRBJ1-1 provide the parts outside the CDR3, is GAGVSQSPSNKVTEKGKDVELRCDPISGHTALYWYRQSLGQGLEFLIYFQGNSAPDKSGLPSDRFSAERTGGSVSTLTIQRTQQEDSAVYLCASSPKAGGWTQAFFGQGTRLTVV.

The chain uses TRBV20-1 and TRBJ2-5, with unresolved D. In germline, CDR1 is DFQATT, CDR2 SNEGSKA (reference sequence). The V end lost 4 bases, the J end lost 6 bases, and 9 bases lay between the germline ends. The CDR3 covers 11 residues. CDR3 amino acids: CSATKTKTQYF. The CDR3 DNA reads TGCAGTGCTACAAAGACGAAGACCCAGTACTTC.

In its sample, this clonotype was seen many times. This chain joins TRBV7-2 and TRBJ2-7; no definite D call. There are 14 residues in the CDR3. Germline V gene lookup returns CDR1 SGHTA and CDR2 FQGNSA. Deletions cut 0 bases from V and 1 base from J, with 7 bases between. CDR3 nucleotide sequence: TGTGCCAGCAGCTTAGCTCCAAGTTCCTACGAGCAGTACTTC. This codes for CASSLAPSSYEQYF.

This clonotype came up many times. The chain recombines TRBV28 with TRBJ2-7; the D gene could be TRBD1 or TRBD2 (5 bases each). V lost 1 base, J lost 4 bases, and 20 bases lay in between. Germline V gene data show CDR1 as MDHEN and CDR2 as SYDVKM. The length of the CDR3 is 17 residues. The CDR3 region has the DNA TGTGCCAGCAGTTTATACCCCAGCAGGGCGGGTCTGTACGAGCAGTACTTC. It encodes CASSLYPSRAGLYEQYF.

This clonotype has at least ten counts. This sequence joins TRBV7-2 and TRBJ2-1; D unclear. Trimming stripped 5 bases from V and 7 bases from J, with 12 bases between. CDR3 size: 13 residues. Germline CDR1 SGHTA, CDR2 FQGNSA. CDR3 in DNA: TGTGCCAGCAGCCTGGAGTGGGGTAATGAGCAGTTCTTC. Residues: CASSLEWGNEQFF.

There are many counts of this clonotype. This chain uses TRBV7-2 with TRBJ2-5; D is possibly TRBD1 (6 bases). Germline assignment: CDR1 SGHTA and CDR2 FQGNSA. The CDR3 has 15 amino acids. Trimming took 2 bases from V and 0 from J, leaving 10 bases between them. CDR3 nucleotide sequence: TGTGCCAGCAGCTTACTCTACAGGGACCAAGAGACCCAGTACTTC. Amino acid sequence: CASSLLYRDQETQYF.

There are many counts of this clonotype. CDR3 sequence (DNA): TGTGCCAGCAGTTTCCGAGGGAATACAGATACGCAGTATTTT. Its translation: CASSFRGNTDTQYF. The chain carries TRBV28 and TRBJ2-3, with a tentative D call TRBD2 (5 bases). The CDR3 length is 14 residues. The V end was cut by 3 bases, the J end by 3 bases, with 10 bases between. Germline V CDR1 and CDR2: MDHEN, SYDVKM. Supplemented by reference TRBV28 and TRBJ2-3, the full variable domain reads DVKVTQSSRYLVKRTGEKVFLECVQDMDHENMFWYRQDPGLGLRLIYFSYDVKMKEKGDIPEGYSVSREKKERFSLILESASTNQTSMYLCASSFRGNTDTQYFGPGTRLTVL.

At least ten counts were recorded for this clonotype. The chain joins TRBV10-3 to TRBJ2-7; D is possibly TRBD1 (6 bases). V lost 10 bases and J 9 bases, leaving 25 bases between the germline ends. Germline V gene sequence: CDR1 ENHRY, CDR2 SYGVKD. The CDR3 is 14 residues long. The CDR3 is CATSAGTRPSRQYF. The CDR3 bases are TGTGCCACCTCAGCCGGGACACGGCCCTCGCGGCAGTACTTC.

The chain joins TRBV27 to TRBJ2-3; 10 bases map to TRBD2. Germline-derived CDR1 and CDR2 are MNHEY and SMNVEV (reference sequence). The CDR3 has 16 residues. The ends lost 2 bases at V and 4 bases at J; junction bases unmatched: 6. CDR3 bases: TGTGCCAGCAGTTTAAGACGGAGCGGGGGGGCAGATACGCAGTATTTT. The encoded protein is CASSLRRSGGADTQYF.

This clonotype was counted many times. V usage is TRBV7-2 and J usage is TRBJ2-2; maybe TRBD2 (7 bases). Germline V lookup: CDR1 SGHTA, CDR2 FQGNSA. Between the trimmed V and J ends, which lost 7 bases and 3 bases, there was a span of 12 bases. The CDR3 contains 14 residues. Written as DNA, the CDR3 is TGTGCCAGCACAAAGGGGGGGCACACCGGGGAGCTGTTTTTT. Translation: CASTKGGHTGELFF.